One and the same sample provided the 28 T cell receptor beta chains below, sequenced in a study of CD8+CD57+ T cells in acquired aplastic anemia. TCR beta VDJ combinations and CDR3 sequences were profiled from genomic DNA. MiXCR was run by TCRdb on the reads, yielding one entry per CDR3 protein. The sample contains roughly 250,000 distinct CDR3 sequences, 65% to 90% of which appear only once. Individuals selected for sequencing had exhibited CD8+CD57+ cell expansion on flow cytometry. The sequencing input was sorted CD4+, CD8+, or CD8+CD57+ T cells (not recorded which) from PBMCs. The receptors shown here come from a human donor with aplastic anemia.

The gene calls are TRBV5-8 and TRBJ2-4, with 7 bases matching TRBD2. The CDR3 totals 12 residues. Germline CDR1 SGHTS, CDR2 YDEGEE. V lost 7 bases, J lost 8 bases, and 6 bases stayed unmatched. The CDR3 nucleotides are TGTGCCAGCGGCGTTACTAGCGACATTCAGTACTTC. Protein product: CASGVTSDIQYF.

The chain has TRBV7-6 and TRBJ2-1; unclear D gene. The germline V gene has CDR1 SGHVS and CDR2 FNYEAQ. Trimming left V 2 bases short and J 5 bases short, with 19 bases between. CDR3 length: 17 residues. CDR3 loop: CASSLSQVLRENNEQFF. In DNA, the CDR3 is TGTGCCAGCAGCTTATCCCAAGTCCTAAGGGAAAACAATGAGCAGTTCTTC. The whole variable domain, filled in from reference TRBV7-6 and TRBJ2-1, reads GAGVSQSPRYKVTKRGQDVALRCDPISGHVSLYWYRQALGQGPEFLTYFNYEAQQDKSGLPNDRFSAERPEGSISTLTIQRTEQRDSAMYRCASSLSQVLRENNEQFFGPGTRLTVL.

This clonotype was seen ten or more times. The chain is built from TRBV5-1 and TRBJ2-1; 12 nucleotides agree with TRBD2. CDR1 and CDR2 (germline): SGHRS, YFSETQ. The CDR3 is 16 amino acids. Trimming at V came to 3 bases and at J to 12 bases, leaving 13 bases not matched to a gene. CDR3: CASSSTSGGTVGGQFF. The CDR3 nucleotides read TGCGCCAGCAGCTCAACTAGCGGGGGGACGGTTGGGGGGCAGTTCTTC.

This sequence joins TRBV7-2 and TRBJ2-3, with TRBD1 as a possible D gene (6 bases). The CDR3 has 15 residues. V was trimmed by 4 bases and J by 14 bases, leaving 25 bases between them. The V gene's germline CDR1 is SGHTA and CDR2 FQGNSA. Here the CDR3 reads CASSWSRGDTQYLYF. CDR3 nucleotides: TGTGCCAGCAGCTGGAGCAGGGGAGATACGCAGTATCTGTATTTT.

There are a few counts of this clonotype. The chain is built from TRBV2 and TRBJ1-5; no clear D. The CDR3 is 13 amino acids. V lost 7 bases to trimming and J lost 5 bases, with 12 bases between them. Germline-derived CDR1 and CDR2 are SNHLY and FYNNEI. CDR3 protein: CASTERWDQPQHF. Here the CDR3 DNA reads TGTGCCAGCACCGAACGATGGGATCAGCCCCAGCATTTT. Full variable domain (outside the CDR3, taken from reference TRBV2 and TRBJ1-5): EPEVTQTPSHQVTQMGQEVILRCVPISNHLYFYWYRQILGQKVEFLVSFYNNEISEKSEIFDDQFSVERPDGSNFTLKIRSTKLEDSAMYFCASTERWDQPQHFGDGTRLSIL.

This clonotype showed up just once. CDR3 DNA sequence: TGTGCCAGCAGCTTAGGGGGGGACGGCCGCAATCAGCAGCTGTTTTTT. Translated, it gives CASSLGGDGRNQQLFF. The rearrangement uses TRBV9 and TRBJ2-2; tentatively, D is TRBD2 (7 bases). Germline CDR1 SGDLS, CDR2 YYNGEE. CDR3 length: 16 residues. V dropped 4 bases and J dropped 12 bases, with 25 bases sitting between them.

This CDR3 reads CATSRGGGPDTEHYV. CDR3 sequence (DNA): TGTGCCACCAGCAGGGGGGGAGGTCCCGATACGGAGCATTACGTC. The chain carries TRBV7-8 and TRBJ2-7; the D gene could be TRBD1 or TRBD2 (7 bases each). This CDR3 contains 15 residues. Germline-derived CDR1 and CDR2 are SGHVS and FQNEAQ.

Notes on this clonotype: One end of the junction does not line up with germline, which may come from a read error. V usage is TRBV7-8 and J usage is TRBJ2-3; D gene ambiguous. The length of the CDR3 is 13 residues. The germline V gene has CDR1 SGHVS and CDR2 FQNEAQ. CDR3 loop: CASSLLGPDKQYF. CDR3 nucleotides: TGTGCCAGCAGCTTATTAGGCCCTGATAAGCAGTATTTT.

The chain joins TRBV9 to TRBJ2-1, with a tentative D call TRBD1 (5 bases). Germline-derived CDR1 and CDR2 are SGDLS and YYNGEE. With 3 bases removed from V and 16 bases from J, the gap between germline ends came to 23 bases. The CDR3 is 14 amino acids. CDR3 sequence reads: CASSADGAGGYPFF. DNA for the CDR3: TGTGCCAGCAGCGCCGATGGGGCAGGTGGCTACCCCTTCTTC.

Remarks on this clonotype: At one of its ends the junction is not consistent with the germline gene, which may arise from a read error. This chain links TRBV7-7 with TRBJ2-5; D tentatively reads TRBD1 or TRBD2 (6 bases each). This CDR3 region has 14 residues. Germline lookup yields CDR1 SSHAT and CDR2 FNYEAQ (reference sequence). The CDR3 here is CASSRGEGDIQYFF. CDR3 DNA: TGTGCCAGCAGCAGGGGGGAAGGAGACATTCAGTACTTCTTC. Looking up the rest from reference TRBV7-7 and TRBJ2-5 gives the full variable domain: GAGVSQSPRYKVTKRGQDVTLRCDPISSHATLYWYQQALGQGPEFLTYFNYEAQPDKSGLPSDRFSAERPEGSISTLTIQRTEQRDSAMYRCASSRGEGDIQYFFGPGTRLLVL.

The J gene is TRBJ2-6, the V gene TRBV7-8, with D uncertain. CDR1 and CDR2 from the germline V gene are SGHVS and FQNEAQ. The length of the CDR3 is 16 residues. V was shortened by 1 base and J by 13 bases, with 20 bases between the two germline ends. In DNA, the CDR3 is TGTGCCAGCAGCTTAGATCCTAACGACACGGCCCATGTCCTGACTTTC. Protein: CASSLDPNDTAHVLTF.

V gene TRBV7-9 combines with J gene TRBJ2-7, with 9 bases fitting TRBD2. Germline V CDR1 and CDR2: SEHNR, FQNEAQ (reference sequence). This CDR3 has 16 residues. The junction had 11 bases not matched to a gene; V was cut back by 3 bases and J by 5 bases. DNA of the CDR3: TGTGCCAGCAGCTTTGAAAGAAGCGGGGGGAGCGACGAGCAGTACGTC. It yields the protein CASSFERSGGSDEQYV.

On this clonotype itself: A read error may account for a junction end that differs from germline. The V gene is TRBV7-2, the J gene TRBJ1-1, with a weak D call TRBD1 (6 bases). The CDR3 runs to 15 residues. CDR1 and CDR2 from the germline V gene are SGHTA and FQGNSA. The CDR3 bases are TGTGCCAGCAGCTTATCGGGCCAGGGGCACAGTAAATCGGTCTTT. Translating gives CASSLSGQGHSKSVF.

The V call is TRBV12-3 or TRBV12-4, the J call TRBJ1-1, with D tentatively TRBD1 (5 bases). Trimming removed 7 bases at V and 0 bases at J, with 15 bases between. The CDR3 is 15 residues long. The CDR3 sequence: CASTETGGVNTEAFF. In DNA form, the CDR3 reads TGTGCCAGCACCGAGACTGGGGGGGTGAACACTGAAGCTTTCTTT.

Only one count was recorded for this clonotype. Since no conserved phenylalanine or tryptophan closes the CDR3, a read error is the likely cause. The limits of the CDR3 on the DNA are not certain, so only TCRdb's listed CDR3 is given. The CDR3: CASSSSGGWGDTQ. The rearrangement uses TRBV7-3 and TRBJ1-2. Both ends counted, the CDR3 spans 13 residues. Germline V gene data show CDR1 as SGHTA and CDR2 as FQGTGA.

This clonotype was seen only a few times. The chain recombines TRBV6-5 with TRBJ1-4; no reliable D call. Germline V gene sequence: CDR1 MNHEY, CDR2 SVGAGI. V lost 6 bases and J lost 4, with 21 bases in between. The CDR3 totals 17 residues. CDR3 in amino acids: CASSQSSGEQINEKLFF. The CDR3 nucleotides read TGTGCCAGCAGCCAGTCTTCAGGAGAACAAATTAATGAAAAACTGTTTTTT.

The genes are TRBV7-9 and TRBJ1-2, with D hard to call. V gave up 5 bases and J gave up 5 bases, with 21 bases separating them. The CDR3 loop spans 16 amino acids. The V gene's germline CDR1 is SEHNR and CDR2 FQNEAQ (reference sequence). The CDR3 loop is CASSHPMTSGRYGYTF. The CDR3 DNA reads as TGTGCCAGCAGCCATCCTATGACGAGCGGGAGGTATGGCTACACCTTC.

This chain connects TRBV7-3 to TRBJ2-7; D gene ambiguous. This CDR3 has 15 residues. Germline loops: CDR1 SGHTA, CDR2 FQGTGA. Trimming removed 3 bases at V and 13 bases at J, with 25 bases between. The chain's CDR3 is CASSLGSYNSPLHYF. As DNA, the CDR3 is TGTGCCAGCAGCTTGGGATCCTATAATTCACCCCTCCACTACTTC.

This clonotype was detected a few times. DNA for the CDR3: TGCAGTGCTAGAGCGGAGCGGGAGGGCCGGGCCAATGAGCAGTTCTTC. Protein product: CSARAEREGRANEQFF. V is TRBV20-1 and J is TRBJ2-1; 10 bases fit TRBD2. The trim removed 1 base at V and 6 bases at J, leaving 9 bases unmatched. The CDR3 length is 16 residues. Germline-derived CDR1 and CDR2 are DFQATT and SNEGSKA (reference sequence).

About this clonotype: The CDR3 does not close with the conserved phenylalanine or tryptophan, likely indicating a read error. This chain uses TRBV9 with TRBJ1-2; D gene unclear. The V and J ends lost 0 bases and 3 bases respectively, with 9 bases between them. CDR1 and CDR2 from the germline V gene are SGDLS and YYNGEE. The CDR3 covers 14 residues. The DNA of the CDR3 is TGTGCCAGCAGCGTAGGACTAACCTACTATGGCTACACCCTC. This gives the protein CASSVGLTYYGYTL.

With respect to this clonotype: One end of the junction varies from germline; a read error may be responsible. The J gene is TRBJ2-3, the V gene TRBV7-2, with D perhaps TRBD2 (6 bases). CDR3 length: 14 amino acids. Per germline, CDR1 SGHTA and CDR2 FQGNSA. The CDR3 coding sequence is TGTGCCAGCAGCTTAGTTGGCTATCGGGGGACGCAGAGATTT. Translated: CASSLVGYRGTQRF. The variable domain in full, completed from reference TRBV7-2 and TRBJ2-3, reads GAGVSQSPSNKVTEKGKDVELRCDPISGHTALYWYRQSLGQGLEFLIYFQGNSAPDKSGLPSDRFSAERTGGSVSTLTIQRTQQEDSAVYLCASSLVGYRGTQRFGPGTRLTVL.

The rearrangement uses TRBV2 and TRBJ2-5; TRBD1 aligns across 10 bases. CDR3 length: 12 amino acids. Germline CDR1 reads SNHLY; CDR2 reads FYNNEI. Trimming took 6 bases from V and 5 from J; bases not matched to a gene: 0. CDR3 in amino acids: CASRDRGETQYF. CDR3 sequence (DNA): TGTGCCAGCAGGGACAGGGGGGAGACCCAGTACTTC.

J is TRBJ1-1 and V is TRBV29-1; 7 nucleotides line up with TRBD1. V gave up 4 bases and J gave up 5 bases; unmatched junction bases: 7. Germline CDR1 is SQVTM and CDR2 is ANQGSEA. The CDR3 covers 13 residues. The CDR3 is CSVGTGEGTEAFF. CDR3 in DNA: TGCAGCGTTGGGACAGGAGAAGGGACTGAAGCTTTCTTT.

The rearrangement uses TRBV7-2 and TRBJ1-5; D is ambiguous. Trimming shortened V by 2 bases and J by 12 bases, and 11 bases separated the two germline ends. Germline V gives CDR1 SGHTA, CDR2 FQGNSA. This CDR3 contains 12 residues. The CDR3 DNA reads TGTGCCAGCAGCTTACGGGGAATGGGCCAGCATTTT. This codes for CASSLRGMGQHF. Full variable domain (remainder filled in from reference TRBV7-2 and TRBJ1-5): GAGVSQSPSNKVTEKGKDVELRCDPISGHTALYWYRQSLGQGLEFLIYFQGNSAPDKSGLPSDRFSAERTGGSVSTLTIQRTQQEDSAVYLCASSLRGMGQHFGDGTRLSIL.

The chain has TRBV19 and TRBJ2-3; TRBD1 is a possible D gene (5 bases). V was trimmed by 2 bases and J by 6 bases, leaving 12 bases between them. Germline lookup yields CDR1 LNHDA and CDR2 SQIVND (reference sequence). The CDR3 runs 14 residues. CDR3 in amino acids: CASSIKLAGDTQYF. The CDR3 DNA follows: TGTGCCAGTAGTATAAAGCTCGCAGGGGATACGCAGTATTTT. The full variable domain, in which reference TRBV19 and TRBJ2-3 provide the parts outside the CDR3, is DGGITQSPKYLFRKEGQNVTLSCEQNLNHDAMYWYRQDPGQGLRLIYYSQIVNDFQKGDIAEGYSVSREKKESFPLTVTSAQKNPTAFYLCASSIKLAGDTQYFGPGTRLTVL.

The chain is built from TRBV7-2 and TRBJ1-1, with 8 bases aligning to TRBD1. The CDR3 is 15 residues long. CDR1 and CDR2 (germline): SGHTA, FQGNSA. V dropped 2 bases and J dropped 5; count of bases not matched to a gene: 7. The CDR3 nucleotides are TGTGCCAGCAGCTTATGGCTGACAGGGGAAACTGAAGCTTTCTTT. Residues: CASSLWLTGETEAFF.

V gene TRBV9 combines with J gene TRBJ2-7; D call uncertain. V was trimmed by 3 bases and J by 12 bases, leaving 22 bases between them. CDR1 and CDR2 from the germline V gene are SGDLS and YYNGEE. CDR3 size: 14 residues. Here the CDR3 reads CASSGRSASYKPYF. CDR3 sequence (DNA): TGTGCCAGCAGCGGCCGCAGCGCATCCTATAAGCCGTACTTC.

In this sample, this clonotype turned up a few times. The chain carries TRBV25-1 and TRBJ1-2; D uncertain. With 3 bases removed from V and 2 bases from J, the gap between germline ends came to 7 bases. Per germline, CDR1 MGHDK and CDR2 SYGVNS. CDR3 length equals 13 residues. The CDR3 protein is CASSDPMNYGYTF. The CDR3 coding sequence is TGTGCCAGCAGTGATCCAATGAACTATGGCTACACCTTC.